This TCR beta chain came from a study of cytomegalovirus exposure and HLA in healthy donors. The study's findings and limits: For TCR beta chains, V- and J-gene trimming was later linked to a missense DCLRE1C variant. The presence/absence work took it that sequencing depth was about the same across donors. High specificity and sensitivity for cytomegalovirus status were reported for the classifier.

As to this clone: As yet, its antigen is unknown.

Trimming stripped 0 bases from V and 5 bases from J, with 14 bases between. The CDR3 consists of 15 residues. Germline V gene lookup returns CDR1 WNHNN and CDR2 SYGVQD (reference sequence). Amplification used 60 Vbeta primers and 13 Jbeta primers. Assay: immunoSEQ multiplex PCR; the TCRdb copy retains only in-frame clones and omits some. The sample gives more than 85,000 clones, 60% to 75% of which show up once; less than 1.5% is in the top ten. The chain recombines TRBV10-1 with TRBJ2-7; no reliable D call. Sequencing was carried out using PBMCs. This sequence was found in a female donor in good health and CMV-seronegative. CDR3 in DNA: TGCGCCAGCAGTGAGTCCCGAGGCCTAGGAAACGAGCAGTACTTC. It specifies CASSESRGLGNEQYF.